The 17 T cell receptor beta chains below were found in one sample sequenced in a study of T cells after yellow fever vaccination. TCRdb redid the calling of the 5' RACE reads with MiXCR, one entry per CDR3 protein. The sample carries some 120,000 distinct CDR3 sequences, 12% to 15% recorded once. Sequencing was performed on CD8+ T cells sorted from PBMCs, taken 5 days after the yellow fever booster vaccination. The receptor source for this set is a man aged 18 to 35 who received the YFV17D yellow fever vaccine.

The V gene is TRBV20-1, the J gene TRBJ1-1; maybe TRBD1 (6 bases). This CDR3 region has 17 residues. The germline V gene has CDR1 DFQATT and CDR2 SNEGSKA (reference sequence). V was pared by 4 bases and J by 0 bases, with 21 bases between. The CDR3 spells CSAIPRLGGQMNTEAFF. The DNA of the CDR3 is TGCAGTGCTATTCCCCGTCTTGGGGGGCAGATGAACACTGAAGCTTTCTTT.

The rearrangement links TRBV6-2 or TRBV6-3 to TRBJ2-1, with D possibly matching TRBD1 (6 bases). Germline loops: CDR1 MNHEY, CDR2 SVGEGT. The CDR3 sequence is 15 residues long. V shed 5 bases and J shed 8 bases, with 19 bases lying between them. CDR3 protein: CASSPGLGGGYEQFF. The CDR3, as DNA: TGTGCCAGCAGTCCAGGATTAGGGGGTGGATATGAGCAGTTCTTC.

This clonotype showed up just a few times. Here the CDR3 reads CATRSGQFSSTDTQYF. The DNA of the CDR3 is TGTGCCACCCGATCAGGCCAATTCTCTAGCACAGATACGCAGTATTTT. This sequence joins TRBV6-5 and TRBJ2-3; D uncertain. There are 16 residues in the CDR3. CDR1 and CDR2 (germline): MNHEY, SVGAGI. V lost 10 bases and J lost 0, with 20 bases in between.

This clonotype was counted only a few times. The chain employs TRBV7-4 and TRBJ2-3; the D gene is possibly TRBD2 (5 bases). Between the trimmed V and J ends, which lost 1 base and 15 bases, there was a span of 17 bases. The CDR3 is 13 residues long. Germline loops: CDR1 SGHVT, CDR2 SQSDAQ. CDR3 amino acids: CASSLVFVPPGYF. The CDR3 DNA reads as TGTGCCAGCAGCTTAGTATTTGTGCCTCCGGGATATTTT.

CDR3 loop: CASSTTPYGYTF. In nucleotides, the CDR3 is TGTGCCAGTAGTACCACCCCCTATGGCTACACCTTC. The rearrangement joins TRBV19 to TRBJ1-2; D gene unclear. V lost 4 bases and J lost 4, with 7 bases in between. The germline CDR1 and CDR2 sequences are LNHDA and SQIVND (reference sequence). The CDR3 has 12 amino acids.

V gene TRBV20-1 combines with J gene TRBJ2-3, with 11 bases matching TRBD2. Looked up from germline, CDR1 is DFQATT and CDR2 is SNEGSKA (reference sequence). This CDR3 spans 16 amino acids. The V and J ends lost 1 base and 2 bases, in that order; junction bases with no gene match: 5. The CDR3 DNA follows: TGCAGTGCTAGAGCCGGGACTAGCGGTCTCACAGATACGCAGTATTTT. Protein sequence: CSARAGTSGLTDTQYF.

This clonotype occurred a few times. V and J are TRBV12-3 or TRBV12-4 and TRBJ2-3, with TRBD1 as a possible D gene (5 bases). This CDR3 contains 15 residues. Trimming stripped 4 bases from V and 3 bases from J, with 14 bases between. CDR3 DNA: TGTGCCAGCAGTTCCCCTGAACAGGATACAGATACGCAGTATTTT. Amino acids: CASSSPEQDTDTQYF.

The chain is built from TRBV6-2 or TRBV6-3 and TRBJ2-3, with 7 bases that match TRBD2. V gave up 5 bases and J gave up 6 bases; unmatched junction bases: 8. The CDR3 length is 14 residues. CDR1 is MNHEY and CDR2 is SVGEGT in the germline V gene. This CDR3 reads CASSPRLARDTQYF. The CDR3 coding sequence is TGTGCCAGCAGTCCCCGACTAGCCCGTGATACGCAGTATTTT.

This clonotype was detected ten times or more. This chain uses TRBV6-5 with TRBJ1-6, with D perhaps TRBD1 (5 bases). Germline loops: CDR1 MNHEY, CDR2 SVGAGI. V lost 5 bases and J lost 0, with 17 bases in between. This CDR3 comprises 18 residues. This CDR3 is CASSNYPGGSSYNSPLHF. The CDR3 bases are TGTGCCAGCAGTAACTATCCTGGGGGGAGCTCCTATAATTCACCCCTCCACTTT.

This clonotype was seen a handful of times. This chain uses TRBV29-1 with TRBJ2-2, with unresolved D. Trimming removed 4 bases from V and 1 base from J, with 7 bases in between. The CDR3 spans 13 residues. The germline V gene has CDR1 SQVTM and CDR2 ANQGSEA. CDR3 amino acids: CSVAGQNTGELFF. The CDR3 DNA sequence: TGCAGCGTTGCCGGGCAGAACACCGGGGAGCTGTTTTTT.

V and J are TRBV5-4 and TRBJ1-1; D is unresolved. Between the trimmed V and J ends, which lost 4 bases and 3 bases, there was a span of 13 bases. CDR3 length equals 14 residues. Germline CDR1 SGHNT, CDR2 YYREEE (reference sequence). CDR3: CASSLGGRHTEAFF. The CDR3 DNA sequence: TGTGCCAGCAGCCTAGGCGGGCGCCACACTGAAGCTTTCTTT. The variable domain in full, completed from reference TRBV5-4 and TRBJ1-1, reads ETGVTQSPTHLIKTRGQQVTLRCSSQSGHNTVSWYQQALGQGPQFIFQYYREEENGRGNFPPRFSGLQFPNYSSELNVNALELDDSALYLCASSLGGRHTEAFFGQGTRLTVV.

The CDR3 nucleotides are TGTGCCAGCAGCTTAAGGCTGTACTCCTTATCCCACGAGCAGTACTTC. Protein: CASSLRLYSLSHEQYF. The chain employs TRBV7-8 and TRBJ2-7; unclear D gene. From germline, CDR1 is SGHVS and CDR2 FQNEAQ. This CDR3 has 16 amino acids. V gave up 2 bases and J gave up 5 bases, with 19 bases separating them.

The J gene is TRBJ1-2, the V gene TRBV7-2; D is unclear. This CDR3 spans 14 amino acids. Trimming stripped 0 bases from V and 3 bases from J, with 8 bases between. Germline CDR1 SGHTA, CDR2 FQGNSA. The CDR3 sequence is CASSLADQYYGYTF. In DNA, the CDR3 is TGTGCCAGCAGCTTAGCGGATCAATACTATGGCTACACCTTC.

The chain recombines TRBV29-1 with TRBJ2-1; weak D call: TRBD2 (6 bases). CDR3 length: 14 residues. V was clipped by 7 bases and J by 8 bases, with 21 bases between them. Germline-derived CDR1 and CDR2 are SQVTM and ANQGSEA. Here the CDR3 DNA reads TGCAGCGGGGGACTCTACGGACTCGCACATGAGCAGTTCTTC. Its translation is CSGGLYGLAHEQFF.

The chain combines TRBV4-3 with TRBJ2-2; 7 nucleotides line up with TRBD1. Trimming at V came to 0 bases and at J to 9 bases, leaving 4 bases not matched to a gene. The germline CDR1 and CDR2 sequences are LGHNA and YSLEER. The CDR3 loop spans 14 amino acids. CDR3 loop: CASSQEQGSRELFF. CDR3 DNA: TGCGCCAGCAGCCAAGAACAGGGGTCGCGGGAGCTGTTTTTT.

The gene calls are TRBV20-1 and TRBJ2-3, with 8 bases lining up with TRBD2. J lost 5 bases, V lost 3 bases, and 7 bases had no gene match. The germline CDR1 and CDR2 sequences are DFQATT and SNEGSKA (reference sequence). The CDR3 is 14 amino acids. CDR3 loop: CSARPGGARDTQYF. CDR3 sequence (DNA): TGCAGTGCTAGGCCCGGGGGGGCAAGAGATACGCAGTATTTT.

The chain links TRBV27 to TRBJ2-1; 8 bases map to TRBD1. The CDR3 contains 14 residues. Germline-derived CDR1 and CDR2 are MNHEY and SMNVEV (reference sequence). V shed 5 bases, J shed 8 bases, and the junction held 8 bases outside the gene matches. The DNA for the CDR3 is TGTGCCAGCAGTCCTCAGACAGGGGTGGATGAGCAGTTCTTC. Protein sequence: CASSPQTGVDEQFF.